The 18 T cell receptor beta chains given below trace back to one sample, sequenced in a study of blood T cells in healthy people across ages. Primed by a sample-barcoded 5' primer and a J-beta primer mix, a second PCR proceeded for roughly 7 to 11 cycles. TCRdb recomputed calls from the 5' RACE reads with MiXCR, one row per CDR3 protein. The sample has 600,000 or so distinct CDR3 sequences, about 30% seen once. The sequenced sample was blood. The receptors come from a woman older than 75 in good health.

This sequence joins TRBV20-1 and TRBJ2-7; D is perhaps TRBD1 (5 bases). The CDR3 length is 13 residues. Deletions cut 0 bases from V and 3 bases from J, with 9 bases between. Germline values: CDR1 DFQATT, CDR2 SNEGSKA (reference sequence). CDR3 sequence reads: CSARDRDGYEQYF. The CDR3 DNA reads TGCAGTGCTAGAGACAGGGATGGCTACGAGCAGTACTTC.

This clonotype was counted many times. The rearrangement uses TRBV5-5 and TRBJ2-1, with 9 bases that match TRBD1. The CDR3 runs 15 residues. Unmatched junction bases numbered 8, after V lost 4 bases and J lost 6 bases. CDR1 SGHKS and CDR2 YYEKEE come from the germline V gene (reference sequence). CDR3 in amino acids: CASSLRQGEINEQFF. The CDR3 coding sequence is TGTGCCAGCAGCCTTAGACAGGGGGAGATCAATGAGCAGTTCTTC.

The chain combines TRBV2 with TRBJ1-1; tentative D call: TRBD1 (5 bases). Germline CDR1 reads SNHLY; CDR2 reads FYNNEI. V was pared by 2 bases and J by 3 bases, with 10 bases between. The CDR3 totals 14 residues. The DNA of the CDR3 is TGTGCCAGCAGTGAACAGGGCCAGCACACTGAAGCTTTCTTT. Translation gives CASSEQGQHTEAFF. Full variable domain (outside the CDR3, taken from reference TRBV2 and TRBJ1-1): EPEVTQTPSHQVTQMGQEVILRCVPISNHLYFYWYRQILGQKVEFLVSFYNNEISEKSEIFDDQFSVERPDGSNFTLKIRSTKLEDSAMYFCASSEQGQHTEAFFGQGTRLTVV.

This clonotype was seen repeatedly, ten times or more. This rearrangement joins TRBV6-5 to TRBJ2-6, with D perhaps matching TRBD2 (5 bases). This CDR3 is 18 amino acids long. V lost 0 bases and J lost 0, with 12 bases in between. Germline CDR1 MNHEY, CDR2 SVGAGI. The CDR3 bases are TGTGCCAGCAGTTACTCGTGGACTCGCCTCTCTGGGGCCAACGTCCTGACTTTC. It specifies CASSYSWTRLSGANVLTF.

V gene TRBV5-6 combines with J gene TRBJ2-7; TRBD1 aligns across 7 bases. CDR3 length: 14 residues. Trimming took 6 bases from V and 5 from J; bases not matched to a gene: 11. Germline assignment: CDR1 SGHDT and CDR2 YYEEEE. The CDR3 sequence is CASNPQGWVNEQYF. CDR3 nucleotides: TGTGCCAGCAACCCACAGGGGTGGGTAAACGAGCAGTACTTC.

CDR3 DNA: TGCAGCGTCCGGGACAGGGGGTTGTTTAACTATGGCTACACCTTC. Its translation: CSVRDRGLFNYGYTF. The chain uses TRBV29-1 and TRBJ1-2; TRBD1 agrees at 11 bases. The CDR3 consists of 15 residues. With 6 bases clipped from V and 1 base from J, the junction kept 7 bases outside the gene matches. Germline V gene lookup returns CDR1 SQVTM and CDR2 ANQGSEA.

The chain employs TRBV30 and TRBJ1-1; no reliable D call. Trimming cost V 1 base and J 1 base, with 7 bases left between them. The CDR3 loop spans 13 amino acids. Germline loops: CDR1 GTSNPN, CDR2 SVGIG (reference sequence). In DNA form, the CDR3 reads TGTGCCTGGAGTGGTAGACGGAACACTGAAGCTTTCTTT. It is translated as CAWSGRRNTEAFF.

The sample holds many counts of this clonotype. V usage is TRBV7-2 and J usage is TRBJ2-1, with D perhaps matching TRBD1 (6 bases). V shed 7 bases and J shed 0 bases, with 16 bases lying between them. The CDR3 loop spans 16 amino acids. CDR1 is SGHTA and CDR2 is FQGNSA in the germline V gene. CDR3 amino acids: CASTSKRTDSYNEQFF. The CDR3 DNA is TGTGCCAGCACCTCAAAAAGGACAGACTCCTACAATGAGCAGTTCTTC.

This clonotype has a handful of counts. The V gene is TRBV7-9, the J gene TRBJ2-7; 8 bases agree with TRBD2. TRBJ2-5 explains the end of the DNA better; the J call may be wrong. The CDR3 is 15 amino acids. Per the germline V gene, CDR1 is SEHNR and CDR2 is FQNEAQ (reference sequence). DNA of the CDR3: TGTGCCAGCAGCTTCCCGGGAGGGGGGACGGAGACCCAGTACTTC. It encodes CASSFPGGGTETQYF.

This chain's CDR3 is CASSRRDGEQQYF. The CDR3 DNA reads TGTGCCAGCAGCCGAAGGGACGGGGAACAGCAGTACTTC. The rearrangement uses TRBV7-2 and TRBJ2-7; D is possibly TRBD1 or TRBD2 (5 bases each). The CDR3 runs to 13 residues. Per the germline V gene, CDR1 is SGHTA and CDR2 is FQGNSA. V was cut by 5 bases and J by 8 bases, with 16 bases left in between. The full variable domain, rest sourced from reference TRBV7-2 and TRBJ2-7, is GAGVSQSPSNKVTEKGKDVELRCDPISGHTALYWYRQSLGQGLEFLIYFQGNSAPDKSGLPSDRFSAERTGGSVSTLTIQRTQQEDSAVYLCASSRRDGEQQYFGPGTRLTVT.

This clonotype occurred many times. The chain joins TRBV5-5 to TRBJ2-7; D possibly uses TRBD1 or TRBD2 (5 bases each). V lost 0 bases and J 4 bases, leaving 17 bases between the germline ends. Germline V gives CDR1 SGHKS, CDR2 YYEKEE (reference sequence). The CDR3 sequence is 16 residues long. The CDR3 here is CASSLVGTSNNYEQYF. DNA for the CDR3: TGTGCCAGCAGCTTGGTGGGGACCTCGAACAATTACGAGCAGTACTTC.

This chain links TRBV20-1 with TRBJ1-1, with TRBD1 matching over 8 bases. This CDR3 spans 13 amino acids. Germline V lookup: CDR1 DFQATT, CDR2 SNEGSKA (reference sequence). J gave up 4 bases and V 3 bases, and 4 bases lay outside the gene matches. CDR3 DNA sequence: TGCAGTGCTAGGTATACAGGGGGCACTGAAGCTTTCTTT. As protein: CSARYTGGTEAFF.

The chain recombines TRBV29-1 with TRBJ1-1, with 7 bases lining up with TRBD1. This CDR3 is built from 13 residues. From germline, CDR1 is SQVTM and CDR2 ANQGSEA. Unmatched junction bases numbered 6, after V lost 4 bases and J lost 4 bases. The CDR3 sequence: CSVARQGATEAFF. The CDR3 DNA is TGCAGCGTTGCAAGACAGGGAGCCACTGAAGCTTTCTTT.

A word on this clonotype: A read error is possible here, since a much larger clone lies one base away. The rearrangement uses TRBV2 and TRBJ2-1; the D gene could be TRBD1 or TRBD2 (7 bases each). V lost 1 base and J lost 6, with 13 bases in between. CDR3 length: 15 residues. Germline V gene sequence: CDR1 SNHLY, CDR2 FYNNEI. The CDR3 DNA follows: TGTGCCAGCAGTGAAGGCAGGGGGGGGTGCAATGAGCAGTTCTTC. Protein product: CASSEGRGGCNEQFF.

On this clonotype itself: Sequence at one end of the junction differs from germline and may be a read error. The chain uses TRBV7-9 and TRBJ2-3; TRBD1 might be the D (8 bases). Germline V CDR1 and CDR2: SEHNR, FQNEAQ (reference sequence). There are 16 residues in the CDR3. The chain's CDR3 is CAGSPGGQVFTDTQYF. The CDR3 DNA follows: TGCGCCGGCAGCCCGGGGGGACAGGTTTTCACAGATACGCAGTATTTT.

This clonotype was observed at least ten times. V gene TRBV3-1 combines with J gene TRBJ1-2, with 7 positions matching TRBD1. Germline V gene lookup returns CDR1 LGHDT and CDR2 YNNKEL (reference sequence). The CDR3 runs 15 residues. Trimming removed 0 bases from V and 4 bases from J; junction bases left unmatched: 5. CDR3 loop: CASSQDGQGGYGYTF. DNA of the CDR3: TGTGCCAGCAGCCAAGACGGGCAGGGGGGCTATGGCTACACCTTC.

About this clonotype itself: This may be a read error: a much more frequent sequence differs by one nucleotide. This chain links TRBV6-2 or TRBV6-3 with TRBJ2-7, with 14 bases matching TRBD2. V lost 2 bases and J lost 7; bases outside the gene matches: 19. The CDR3 covers 20 residues. CDR1 and CDR2 (germline): MNHEY, SVGEGT. This CDR3 reads CASSYPGLAGALSSYNEQYF. CDR3 nucleotides: TGTGCCAGCAGTTACCCGGGACTAGCGGGGGCCCTGAGCTCCTACAATGAGCAGTACTTC.

J is TRBJ1-5 and V is TRBV2, with TRBD1 matching over 11 bases. Germline-derived CDR1 and CDR2 are SNHLY and FYNNEI. V was pared by 6 bases and J by 2 bases, with 3 bases of the junction left unmatched. This CDR3 is built from 15 residues. The CDR3 nucleotides are TGTGCCAGCAGCGGACAGGGGGCGGGCAATCAGCCCCAGCATTTT. It translates to CASSGQGAGNQPQHF.